Below, 25 T cell receptor beta chains from the same sample are listed, as sequenced in a study of blood T cell repertoires in COVID-19. The protocol was immunoSEQ multiplex PCR, while the TCRdb copy is restricted to in-frame clones and leaves out a portion. The data contain about 210,000 clones, over 75% of them singletons. Sequencing input: peripheral blood. These receptors were collected from a woman aged 40 to 50 with acute or convalescent COVID-19.

V usage is TRBV12-3 or TRBV12-4 and J usage is TRBJ1-2; D uncertain. The CDR3 spans 13 residues. V lost 10 bases and J 0 bases, leaving 12 bases between the germline ends. DNA of the CDR3: TGTGCCATCTCACAGCCAGCTAACTATGGCTACACCTTC. It is translated as CAISQPANYGYTF.

The chain links TRBV27 to TRBJ1-1; D is uncertain. V dropped 10 bases and J dropped 1 base, with 7 bases sitting between them. Germline-derived CDR1 and CDR2 are MNHEY and SMNVEV (reference sequence). CDR3 length: 11 residues. The DNA for the CDR3 is TGTGCCACGCTAAAGAACACTGAAGCTTTCTTT. As protein: CATLKNTEAFF.

This chain joins TRBV6-4 and TRBJ1-4, with D perhaps TRBD1 (5 bases). The germline V gene encodes CDR1 MRHNA and CDR2 SNTAGT. The V end lost 5 bases, the J end lost 8 bases, and 27 bases lay between the germline ends. This CDR3 comprises 18 residues. This CDR3 reads CASSPREGRESVSEKLFF. Here the CDR3 DNA reads TGTGCCAGCAGTCCCCGGGAGGGGCGCGAGTCGGTGAGCGAAAAACTGTTTTTT.

The rearrangement links TRBV7-2 to TRBJ2-7, with TRBD2 matching 11 bases. The ends lost 4 bases at V and 2 bases at J; junction bases unmatched: 7. CDR1 SGHTA and CDR2 FQGNSA come from the germline V gene. This CDR3 has 16 amino acids. CDR3 sequence (DNA): TGTGCCAGCAGCTCGCCTAGCGGGGGGCGGACCTACGAGCAGTACGTC. This codes for CASSSPSGGRTYEQYV.

The chain couples TRBV18 to TRBJ1-5, with no clear D. Germline V gene data show CDR1 as KGHSH and CDR2 as LQKENI. This CDR3 contains 17 residues. Trimming cost V 3 bases and J 2 bases, with 17 bases left between them. The CDR3: CASSPAIRVGGNQPQHF. In DNA, the CDR3 is TGTGCCAGCTCACCGGCGATTCGGGTCGGAGGCAATCAGCCCCAGCATTTT. Complete variable domain (other parts from reference TRBV18 and TRBJ1-5): NAGVMQNPRHLVRRRGQEARLRCSPMKGHSHVYWYRQLPEEGLKFMVYLQKENIIDESGMPKERFSAEFPKEGPSILRIQQVVRGDSAAYFCASSPAIRVGGNQPQHFGDGTRLSIL.

V and J are TRBV14 and TRBJ1-1, with 8 bases that match TRBD1. The ends lost 1 base at V and 7 bases at J; junction bases unmatched: 5. Germline V gene lookup returns CDR1 SGHDN and CDR2 FVKESK. The CDR3 consists of 14 residues. The CDR3 reads CASSQASRGLEAFF. Written as DNA, the CDR3 is TGTGCCAGCAGCCAAGCCTCCAGGGGGCTTGAAGCTTTCTTT.

The chain is built from TRBV7-8 and TRBJ2-7; 7 bases are shared with TRBD1. The CDR3 is made up of 14 amino acids. J lost 3 bases, V lost 5 bases, and 7 bases had no gene match. Germline CDR1 reads SGHVS; CDR2 reads FQNEAQ. The chain's CDR3 is CASSPGQAFYEQYV. Written as DNA, the CDR3 is TGTGCCAGCAGCCCTGGACAGGCTTTCTACGAGCAGTACGTC.

Only one count was recorded for this clone. The chain carries TRBV27 and TRBJ1-2; a possible D gene is TRBD1 (6 bases). CDR3 length equals 15 residues. Germline values: CDR1 MNHEY, CDR2 SMNVEV (reference sequence). Trimming shortened V by 5 bases and J by 1 base, and 14 bases separated the two germline ends. The CDR3 DNA is TGTGCCAGCAGTCCCCGTAGGACAGATAACTATGGCTACACCTTC. Residues: CASSPRRTDNYGYTF.

This chain uses TRBV27 with TRBJ1-6; 7 bases are a match to TRBD1. CDR1 and CDR2 (germline): MNHEY, SMNVEV (reference sequence). With V trimmed by 6 bases and J by 4 bases, 12 bases remained unmatched. The CDR3 totals 17 residues. CDR3 sequence (DNA): TGTGCCAGCAGCAAGTACTCACCGGGACAGTATAATTCACCCCTCCACTTT. This codes for CASSKYSPGQYNSPLHF.

The table lists this clone with a count of one. The chain links TRBV7-9 to TRBJ2-7, with TRBD2 identical over 8 bases. Looked up from germline, CDR1 is SEHNR and CDR2 is FQNEAQ (reference sequence). The CDR3 is 14 amino acids. The V gene end was trimmed by 4 bases and the J gene end by 3 bases; junction bases not matched to a gene: 5. CDR3 nucleotide sequence: TGTGCCAGCAGCTCCGCCGGGGGGGGCTACGAGCAGTACGTC. It yields the protein CASSSAGGGYEQYV.

The chain has TRBV6-5 and TRBJ2-3, with TRBD2 identical over 9 bases. The V gene's germline CDR1 is MNHEY and CDR2 SVGAGI. The CDR3 consists of 15 residues. The V segment lost 7 bases and the J segment 11 bases; nucleotides outside the gene matches: 16. CDR3 nucleotide sequence: TGTGCCAGCATCACGAGAGCGGGGGGTGCCCGCGGGCAGTATTTT. Its translation is CASITRAGGARGQYF.

The chain has TRBV14 and TRBJ2-5; tentative D call: TRBD2 (6 bases). The CDR3 runs to 14 residues. Germline CDR1 and CDR2: SGHDN and FVKESK. Trimming left V 1 base short and J 3 bases short, with 9 bases between. The CDR3 spells CASSQVGSKETQYF. DNA for the CDR3: TGTGCCAGCAGCCAAGTCGGGAGCAAAGAGACCCAGTACTTC.

V gene TRBV4-1 combines with J gene TRBJ1-2, with D maybe TRBD1 (6 bases). The V gene lost 3 bases and the J gene lost 4 bases, with 15 bases spanning the gap. Germline-derived CDR1 and CDR2 are MGHRA and YSYEKL. The CDR3 contains 15 residues. CDR3 DNA: TGCGCCAGCAGCCAGGGGGGAGGGGGATCCTATGGCTACACCTTC. Translation: CASSQGGGGSYGYTF.

The CDR3 nucleotides read TGTGCCAGCTCACCCCCGGGGTCGTCTTATGGCTACACCTTC. Translation: CASSPPGSSYGYTF. The chain combines TRBV18 with TRBJ1-2; the D is unclear. This CDR3 is 14 amino acids long. The V end was cut by 3 bases, the J end by 5 bases, with 13 bases between. CDR1 and CDR2 (germline): KGHSH, LQKENI.

The V and J genes are TRBV7-8 and TRBJ2-3; TRBD2 matches at 9 bases. CDR3 length: 15 residues. V was pared by 8 bases and J by 2 bases, with 8 bases of the junction left unmatched. Per germline, CDR1 SGHVS and CDR2 FQNEAQ. As DNA, the CDR3 is TGTGCCAGCGGAGTAGCGGGGGACCCCACAGATACGCAGTATTTT. Its translation: CASGVAGDPTDTQYF.

DNA of the CDR3: TGTGCCAGTAGTATCGGGACAGGTCCTAACTATGGCTACACCTTC. Residues: CASSIGTGPNYGYTF. V is TRBV19 and J is TRBJ1-2; 8 positions agree with TRBD1. There are 15 residues in the CDR3. V was pared by 3 bases and J by 0 bases, with 3 bases of the junction left unmatched. From germline, CDR1 is LNHDA and CDR2 SQIVND (reference sequence).

The chain joins TRBV10-2 to TRBJ1-4; the match to TRBD1 covers 11 bases. The V and J ends lost 4 bases and 5 bases, in that order; junction bases with no gene match: 3. CDR3 size: 15 residues. Germline V gene lookup returns CDR1 WSHSY and CDR2 SAAADI. Here the CDR3 reads CASSGTGGGNEKLFF. The CDR3 DNA is TGCGCCAGCAGTGGGACAGGGGGCGGGAATGAAAAACTGTTTTTT.

CDR3 bases: TGTGCCAGCAGCTTCTACGACAGGGGGACAGATACGCAGTATTTT. It codes for CASSFYDRGTDTQYF. This chain connects TRBV7-2 to TRBJ2-3; TRBD1 aligns across 9 bases. Germline CDR1 reads SGHTA; CDR2 reads FQGNSA. This CDR3 contains 15 residues. V dropped 3 bases and J dropped 3; count of bases not matched to a gene: 4. Drawing the rest from reference TRBV7-2 and TRBJ2-3, the complete variable domain is GAGVSQSPSNKVTEKGKDVELRCDPISGHTALYWYRQSLGQGLEFLIYFQGNSAPDKSGLPSDRFSAERTGGSVSTLTIQRTQQEDSAVYLCASSFYDRGTDTQYFGPGTRLTVL.

This sequence joins TRBV7-2 and TRBJ2-1, with a weak D call TRBD2 (6 bases). Deletions cut 1 base from V and 3 bases from J, with 13 bases between. The germline V gene has CDR1 SGHTA and CDR2 FQGNSA. CDR3 size: 16 residues. The CDR3 protein is CASSLGGVQLYNEQFF. Written as DNA, the CDR3 is TGTGCCAGCAGCTTAGGGGGGGTTCAGCTCTACAATGAGCAGTTCTTC.

The chain joins TRBV15 to TRBJ1-1; D unclear. The CDR3 extends over 14 amino acids. Germline values: CDR1 LNHNV, CDR2 YYDKDF (reference sequence). V was clipped by 2 bases and J by 3 bases, with 10 bases between them. The CDR3 sequence: CATSRQNTYTEAFF. In nucleotides, the CDR3 is TGTGCCACCAGCAGACAAAACACCTACACTGAAGCTTTCTTT.

The gene calls are TRBV9 and TRBJ2-2, with a weak D call TRBD1 (5 bases). With 0 bases removed from V and 7 bases from J, the gap between germline ends came to 19 bases. CDR1 is SGDLS, CDR2 YYNGEE, per germline. The CDR3 sequence is 17 residues long. The CDR3 coding sequence is TGTGCCAGCAGCGTAGTAGGGGTCGGTGGCAGTATCGGGGAGCTGTTTTTT. Translating it yields CASSVVGVGGSIGELFF.

The CDR3 DNA is TGTGCCAGCAGCTTTCCATGGACAGGTTCAAAAGGGGCCGAGCAGTACGTC. This gives the protein CASSFPWTGSKGAEQYV. The rearrangement links TRBV5-5 to TRBJ2-7; 7 positions match TRBD1. Germline CDR1 and CDR2: SGHKS and YYEKEE (reference sequence). With 2 bases clipped from V and 6 bases from J, the junction kept 17 bases outside the gene matches. The CDR3 covers 17 residues.

V and J are TRBV24-1 and TRBJ2-3, with a weak D call TRBD2 (5 bases). CDR1 is KGHDR, CDR2 SFDVKD, per germline. The V gene lost 4 bases and the J gene lost 4 bases, with 11 bases spanning the gap. This CDR3 is built from 14 residues. The CDR3 is CATSDPSGADTQYF. CDR3 bases: TGTGCCACCAGTGACCCCAGCGGTGCAGATACGCAGTATTTT.

The chain links TRBV2 to TRBJ2-1; TRBD2 aligns across 8 bases. V gave up 1 base and J gave up 10 bases; unmatched junction bases: 6. This CDR3 is built from 14 residues. Germline CDR1 and CDR2: SNHLY and FYNNEI. The CDR3 nucleotides read TGTGCCAGCAGTGAAGTTGAACGGGGGGGCGAGCAGTTCTTC. It is translated as CASSEVERGGEQFF.

The J gene is TRBJ1-2, the V gene TRBV6-5; 9 bases match TRBD1. The junction had 2 bases not matched to a gene; V was cut back by 6 bases and J by 6 bases. CDR1 and CDR2 from the germline V gene are MNHEY and SVGAGI. The CDR3 sequence is 12 residues long. The CDR3 region has the DNA TGTGCCAGCAGCAGACAGGGGGATGGCTACACCTTC. Translating gives CASSRQGDGYTF.